These 32 T cell receptor beta chains share one sample of origin, sequenced in a study of shared clonotypes between healthy human individuals. TCRdb's table, derived via immunoSEQ multiplex PCR, lists solely in-frame clones and lacks some. The data hold hundreds of thousands of clones, with around 79% observed a single time. The sequenced material came from PBMCs. The receptor source for this set is a woman between 40 and 55 years old in good health. Some clones in this sample may be carry-over from other donors' samples.

This clone has at least ten counts. The chain employs TRBV7-2 and TRBJ2-1; 11 bases are shared with TRBD2. From germline, CDR1 is SGHTA and CDR2 FQGNSA. V lost 1 base, J lost 6 bases, and 2 bases stayed unmatched. CDR3 length: 15 residues. In nucleotides, the CDR3 is TGTGCCAGCAGCTTAGAGGGACTAGCGGCCAATGAGCAGTTCTTC. Translated, it gives CASSLEGLAANEQFF.

The chain is built from TRBV28 and TRBJ2-3; D uncertain. The V and J ends lost 2 bases and 1 base respectively, with 16 bases between them. Germline loops: CDR1 MDHEN, CDR2 SYDVKM. The CDR3 runs 17 residues. The CDR3 DNA reads TGTGCCAGCAGTTTAGGGGTAGCCCTACTCCGCACAGATACGCAGTATTTT. As protein: CASSLGVALLRTDTQYF.

This chain connects TRBV28 to TRBJ2-7; D is ambiguous. V was clipped by 2 bases and J by 4 bases, with 12 bases between them. CDR1 is MDHEN, CDR2 SYDVKM, per germline. This CDR3 region has 14 residues. The CDR3 DNA reads TGTGCCAGCAGTTTACAGGCATATGATTACGAGCAGTACTTC. It codes for CASSLQAYDYEQYF.

This clone was detected once. This CDR3 is CASSPGTAFSYEQYF. DNA for the CDR3: TGTGCCAGCAGTCCCGGGACAGCCTTCTCCTACGAGCAGTACTTC. The genes are TRBV6-6 and TRBJ2-7; 7 positions agree with TRBD1. CDR1 and CDR2 (germline): MNHNY, SVGAGI (reference sequence). After removal of 5 bases from V and 0 bases from J, the junction contained 7 bases not matched to a gene. The CDR3 has 15 amino acids.

V is TRBV5-1 and J is TRBJ2-7, with 14 bases fitting TRBD2. V shed 2 bases and J 9 bases; nucleotides not matched to a gene: 10. The germline gives CDR1 SGHRS, CDR2 YFSETQ. CDR3 length: 16 amino acids. The CDR3 protein is CASSFGTSGSLQGQYF. The CDR3 nucleotides read TGCGCCAGCAGCTTCGGGACTAGCGGGAGTCTCCAGGGGCAGTACTTC.

This clone was counted only a few times. This specimen includes other DNA sequences encoding the same CDR3. This chain uses TRBV28 with TRBJ1-2, with D tentatively TRBD1 (5 bases). Germline V gene data show CDR1 as MDHEN and CDR2 as SYDVKM. The length of the CDR3 is 15 residues. The V and J ends lost 2 bases and 2 bases respectively, with 12 bases between them. This CDR3 is CASSLVQGSNYGYTF. DNA for the CDR3: TGTGCCAGCAGTTTAGTTCAGGGTTCCAACTATGGCTACACCTTC.

Details on this clone: The same CDR3 also results from other DNA sequences found in this sample. The chain has TRBV28 and TRBJ2-5; the match to TRBD2 covers 13 bases. Per germline, CDR1 MDHEN and CDR2 SYDVKM. V lost 6 bases, J lost 2 bases, and 3 bases stayed unmatched. This CDR3 spans 15 amino acids. CDR3 sequence: CASRRLAGGQETQYF. CDR3 DNA sequence: TGTGCCAGCAGAAGACTAGCGGGAGGACAAGAGACCCAGTACTTC.

The V call is TRBV7-8, the J call TRBJ2-7; D is possibly TRBD2 (6 bases). V shed 0 bases and J shed 2 bases, with 14 bases lying between them. Germline values: CDR1 SGHVS, CDR2 FQNEAQ. The length of the CDR3 is 16 residues. CDR3 residues: CASSLAIRERAYEQYF. The CDR3 DNA sequence: TGTGCCAGCAGCTTAGCGATACGGGAGAGGGCCTACGAGCAGTACTTC.

The chain carries TRBV5-1 and TRBJ1-1; no clear D gene. The ends were cut back, 0 bases at V and 3 bases at J, with 9 bases in the middle. Germline CDR1 SGHRS, CDR2 YFSETQ. The CDR3 runs to 14 residues. The CDR3, as DNA: TGCGCCAGCAGCTTGGGAGCTGTAGACACTGAAGCTTTCTTT. It translates to CASSLGAVDTEAFF.

As regards this clone: Different DNA sequences within this sample yield the same CDR3. CDR3 protein: CASSLPGQGYGYTF. CDR3 in DNA: TGTGCCAGCAGTTTACCAGGGCAGGGGTATGGCTACACCTTC. The V gene is TRBV28, the J gene TRBJ1-2, with D possibly being TRBD1 (6 bases). Germline assignment: CDR1 MDHEN and CDR2 SYDVKM. CDR3 length: 14 residues. The germline V and J ends were trimmed by 2 bases and 5 bases, with 12 bases remaining between them.

The chain uses TRBV18 and TRBJ2-5; D gene unclear. This CDR3 is 15 amino acids long. The ends were cut back, 4 bases at V and 5 bases at J, with 17 bases in the middle. Germline CDR1 reads KGHSH; CDR2 reads LQKENI. CDR3 sequence reads: CASSQQSPQYETQYF. The CDR3 coding sequence is TGTGCCAGCTCACAACAATCCCCTCAGTACGAGACCCAGTACTTC.

This chain uses TRBV9 with TRBJ2-5, with TRBD2 matching 10 bases. This CDR3 region has 17 residues. Germline CDR1 SGDLS, CDR2 YYNGEE. J gave up 1 base and V 2 bases, and 8 bases lay outside the gene matches. The CDR3: CASSVSGGVVGQETQYF. The DNA of the CDR3 is TGTGCCAGCAGCGTCAGCGGGGGGGTGGTGGGCCAAGAGACCCAGTACTTC.

V and J are TRBV6-5 and TRBJ1-5; D is possibly TRBD1 (6 bases). Germline assignment: CDR1 MNHEY and CDR2 SVGAGI. The length of the CDR3 is 13 residues. Trimming took 4 bases from V and 10 from J, leaving 14 bases between them. CDR3 nucleotides: TGTGCCAGCAGTTCCGGACAGTTCCTACCCCAGCATTTT. As protein: CASSSGQFLPQHF.

The sample holds one count of this clone. The V and J genes are TRBV6-1 and TRBJ1-4; TRBD1 is a possible D gene (5 bases). The V gene's germline CDR1 is MNHNS and CDR2 SASEGT. The V and J ends lost 4 bases and 6 bases respectively, with 15 bases between them. The CDR3 loop spans 15 amino acids. This CDR3 reads CASSVGTESDEKLFF. The CDR3 DNA reads as TGTGCCAGCAGTGTCGGGACCGAGTCAGATGAAAAACTGTTTTTT.

V usage is TRBV6-5 and J usage is TRBJ2-5; D is unclear. This CDR3 is 15 amino acids long. V shed 5 bases and J shed 1 base, with 14 bases lying between them. CDR1 is MNHEY and CDR2 is SVGAGI in the germline V gene. CDR3 loop: CASSPGQSPQETQYF. The CDR3 region has the DNA TGTGCCAGCAGTCCCGGGCAGAGTCCCCAAGAGACCCAGTACTTC.

In this sample, this clone turned up a few times. CDR3 amino acids: CASARGVGGTDTQYF. CDR3 sequence (DNA): TGCGCCAGCGCCCGAGGGGTAGGGGGGACAGATACGCAGTATTTT. This rearrangement joins TRBV10-2 to TRBJ2-3; D is tentatively TRBD1 or TRBD2 (6 bases each). The germline V gene encodes CDR1 WSHSY and CDR2 SAAADI. The V end was cut by 8 bases, the J end by 3 bases, with 18 bases between. The CDR3 spans 15 residues.

The V gene is TRBV10-3, the J gene TRBJ1-5; the D is unclear. The V end was cut by 4 bases, the J end by 7 bases, with 11 bases between. Germline V CDR1 and CDR2: ENHRY, SYGVKD. The CDR3 has 13 residues. The CDR3 spells CAISVDSSQPQHF. CDR3 nucleotides: TGTGCCATCAGTGTCGATTCGAGCCAGCCCCAGCATTTT.

The CDR3 region has the DNA TGTGCCAGCAGTACGGGACTAGCGGGAGGGCTCGATACGCAGTATTTT. This codes for CASSTGLAGGLDTQYF. The J gene is TRBJ2-3, the V gene TRBV6-6, with 16 bases that match TRBD2. J lost 6 bases, V lost 5 bases, and 5 bases had no gene match. The length of the CDR3 is 16 residues. Germline V gene data show CDR1 as MNHNY and CDR2 as SVGAGI (reference sequence).

J is TRBJ2-7 and V is TRBV11-2, with D tentatively TRBD1 (6 bases). This CDR3 region has 14 residues. Germline CDR1 is SGHAT and CDR2 is FQNNGV. V lost 4 bases to trimming and J lost 4 bases, with 14 bases between them. In DNA, the CDR3 is TGTGCCAGCAGCTCAACGACCGGGACATACGAGCAGTACTTC. Amino acid sequence: CASSSTTGTYEQYF.

This rearrangement joins TRBV28 to TRBJ2-7, with D perhaps TRBD1 or TRBD2 (5 bases each). The CDR3 totals 14 residues. Germline V gene data show CDR1 as MDHEN and CDR2 as SYDVKM. Trimming removed 6 bases from V and 4 bases from J, with 16 bases in between. CDR3 nucleotide sequence: TGTGCCAGCAGGCTAGCAGGGACCGGGTACGAGCAGTACTTC. Its protein product is CASRLAGTGYEQYF.

This clone was seen more than once but under ten times. The V and J genes are TRBV18 and TRBJ1-1; 7 nucleotides agree with TRBD1. Trimming cost V 3 bases and J 6 bases; bases outside gene matches: 4. There are 13 residues in the CDR3. CDR1 and CDR2 from the germline V gene are KGHSH and LQKENI. CDR3 protein: CASSPSGQPEAFF. CDR3 DNA: TGTGCCAGCTCACCCTCGGGACAGCCTGAAGCTTTCTTT.

Many counts were recorded for this clone. Here the CDR3 DNA reads TGTGCCAGCAGGGGACGTGGGACTGCACACTCCTACAATGAGCAGTTCTTC. It specifies CASRGRGTAHSYNEQFF. The chain combines TRBV7-2 with TRBJ2-1; D is perhaps TRBD2 (6 bases). Trimming pared 6 bases from V and 0 bases from J, leaving 18 bases between. CDR1 is SGHTA, CDR2 FQGNSA, per germline. There are 17 residues in the CDR3.

The V call is TRBV11-2, the J call TRBJ2-1; possibly TRBD2 for D (5 bases). Germline CDR1 SGHAT, CDR2 FQNNGV. The CDR3 consists of 16 residues. V lost 1 base and J 0 bases, leaving 10 bases between the germline ends. CDR3 sequence: CASSLVASSSYNEQFF. The DNA of the CDR3 is TGTGCCAGCAGCTTAGTGGCTAGCAGCTCCTACAATGAGCAGTTCTTC.

The V call is TRBV7-2, the J call TRBJ2-7; 7 bases agree with TRBD2. The length of the CDR3 is 14 residues. CDR1 and CDR2 (germline): SGHTA, FQGNSA. Trimming took 4 bases from V and 4 from J; bases not matched to a gene: 7. The CDR3 DNA follows: TGTGCCAGCAGCTCAGCGGGATCGGTGTACGAGCAGTACTTC. Residues: CASSSAGSVYEQYF. Together with reference TRBV7-2 and TRBJ2-7, the CDR3 gives the full variable domain: GAGVSQSPSNKVTEKGKDVELRCDPISGHTALYWYRQSLGQGLEFLIYFQGNSAPDKSGLPSDRFSAERTGGSVSTLTIQRTQQEDSAVYLCASSSAGSVYEQYFGPGTRLTVT.

This clone was seen a handful of times. DNA for the CDR3: TGCGCCAGCAGCTCGGGACTAGCCACCGGGGAGCTGTTTTTT. Translated, it gives CASSSGLATGELFF. The chain joins TRBV5-1 to TRBJ2-2; 9 bases align to TRBD2. V dropped 3 bases and J dropped 4; count of bases not matched to a gene: 1. CDR1 and CDR2 from the germline V gene are SGHRS and YFSETQ. This CDR3 contains 14 residues.

V gene TRBV4-2 combines with J gene TRBJ2-7; 8 bases are shared with TRBD2. The CDR3 contains 17 residues. V trimming: 1 base; J trimming: 0 bases; junction bases outside the gene matches: 8. Germline-derived CDR1 and CDR2 are LGHNA and YNFKEQ. CDR3 sequence reads: CASSQGRLAGGSYEQYF. The DNA of the CDR3 is TGTGCCAGCAGCCAAGGCCGATTGGCGGGAGGCTCCTACGAGCAGTACTTC.

The chain joins TRBV30 to TRBJ1-2; no firm D call. The CDR3 sequence is 11 residues long. Germline CDR1 GTSNPN, CDR2 SVGIG (reference sequence). The V end lost 5 bases, the J end lost 6 bases, and 10 bases lay between the germline ends. The CDR3 DNA reads as TGTGCCTGGGGTTGGCTCCATGGCTACACCTTC. This encodes CAWGWLHGYTF.

The V gene is TRBV5-1, the J gene TRBJ2-3; D gene uncertain. The V end lost 0 bases, the J end lost 5 bases, and 10 bases lay between the germline ends. The CDR3 spans 14 residues. CDR1 and CDR2 from the germline V gene are SGHRS and YFSETQ. The CDR3 coding sequence is TGCGCCAGCAGCTTGGTAGTAAGAGGAGATACGCAGTATTTT. It codes for CASSLVVRGDTQYF.

The sample holds one count of this clone. This chain uses TRBV28 with TRBJ2-7; D possibly corresponds to TRBD1 (7 bases). Deletions cut 6 bases from V and 4 bases from J, with 16 bases between. This CDR3 has 14 amino acids. CDR1 MDHEN and CDR2 SYDVKM come from the germline V gene. The chain's CDR3 is CASSQGGGFYEQYF. In nucleotides, the CDR3 is TGTGCCAGCAGCCAGGGGGGCGGCTTTTACGAGCAGTACTTC.

This clone appeared many times. V is TRBV6-1 and J is TRBJ1-3, with D possibly being TRBD1 (5 bases). The CDR3 sequence is 14 residues long. V lost 7 bases and J 8 bases, leaving 18 bases between the germline ends. CDR1 and CDR2 from the germline V gene are MNHNS and SASEGT. CDR3 in amino acids: CASNPRGEADTIYF. In DNA, the CDR3 is TGTGCCAGCAATCCTCGGGGGGAGGCGGACACCATATATTTT.

This sequence joins TRBV27 and TRBJ2-5; D uncertain. Germline CDR1 reads MNHEY; CDR2 reads SMNVEV (reference sequence). CDR3 size: 18 residues. Between the trimmed V and J ends, which lost 4 bases and 5 bases, there was a span of 26 bases. This chain's CDR3 is CASSSAYPRPWVGETQYF. The CDR3 DNA reads TGTGCCAGCAGTTCAGCCTACCCCAGGCCGTGGGTGGGGGAGACCCAGTACTTC.

This clone was detected only once. The chain is built from TRBV6-5 and TRBJ1-1; possibly TRBD1 for D (6 bases). The V and J ends lost 7 bases and 8 bases respectively, with 20 bases between them. In germline, CDR1 is MNHEY, CDR2 SVGAGI. This CDR3 contains 14 residues. CDR3 DNA sequence: TGTGCCAGCACTCCTAGAGGGGGGCACGGGGAAGCTTTCTTT. It specifies CASTPRGGHGEAFF.